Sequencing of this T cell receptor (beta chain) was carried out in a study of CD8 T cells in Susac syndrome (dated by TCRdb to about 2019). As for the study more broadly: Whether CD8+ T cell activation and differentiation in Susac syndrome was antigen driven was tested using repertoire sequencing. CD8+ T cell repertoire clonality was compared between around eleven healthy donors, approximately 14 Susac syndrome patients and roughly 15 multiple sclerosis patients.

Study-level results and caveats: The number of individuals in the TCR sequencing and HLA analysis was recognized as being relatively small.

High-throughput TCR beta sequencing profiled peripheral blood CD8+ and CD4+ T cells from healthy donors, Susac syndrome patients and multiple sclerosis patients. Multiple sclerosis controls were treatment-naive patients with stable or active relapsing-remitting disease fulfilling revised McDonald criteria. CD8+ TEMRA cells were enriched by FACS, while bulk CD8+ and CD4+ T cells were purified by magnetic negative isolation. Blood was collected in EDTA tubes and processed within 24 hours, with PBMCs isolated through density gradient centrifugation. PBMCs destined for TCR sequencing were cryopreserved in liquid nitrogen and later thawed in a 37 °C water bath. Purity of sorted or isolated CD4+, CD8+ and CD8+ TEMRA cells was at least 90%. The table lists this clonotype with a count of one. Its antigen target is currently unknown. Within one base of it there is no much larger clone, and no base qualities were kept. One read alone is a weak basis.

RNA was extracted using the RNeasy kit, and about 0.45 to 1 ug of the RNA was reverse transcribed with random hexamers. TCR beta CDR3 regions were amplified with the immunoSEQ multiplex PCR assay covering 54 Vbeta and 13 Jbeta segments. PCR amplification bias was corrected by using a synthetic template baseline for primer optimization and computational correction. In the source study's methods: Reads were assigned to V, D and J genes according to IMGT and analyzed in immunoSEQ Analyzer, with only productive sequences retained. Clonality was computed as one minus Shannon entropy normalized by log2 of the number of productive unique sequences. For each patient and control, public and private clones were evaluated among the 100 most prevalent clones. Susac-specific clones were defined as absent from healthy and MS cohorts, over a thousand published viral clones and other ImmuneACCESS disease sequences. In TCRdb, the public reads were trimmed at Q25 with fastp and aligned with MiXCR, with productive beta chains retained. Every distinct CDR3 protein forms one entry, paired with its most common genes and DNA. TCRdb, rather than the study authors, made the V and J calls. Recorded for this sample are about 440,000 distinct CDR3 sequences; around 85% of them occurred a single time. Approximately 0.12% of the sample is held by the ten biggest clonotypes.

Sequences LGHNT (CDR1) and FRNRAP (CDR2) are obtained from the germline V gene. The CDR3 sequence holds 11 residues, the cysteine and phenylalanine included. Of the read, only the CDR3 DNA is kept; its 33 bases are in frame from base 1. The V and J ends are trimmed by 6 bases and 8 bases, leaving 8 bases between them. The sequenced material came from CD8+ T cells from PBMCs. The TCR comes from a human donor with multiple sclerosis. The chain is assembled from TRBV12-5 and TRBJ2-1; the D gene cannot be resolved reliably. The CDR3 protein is CASGASHEQFF. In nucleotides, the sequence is TGTGCTAGTGGCGCCTCCCATGAGCAGTTCTTC.